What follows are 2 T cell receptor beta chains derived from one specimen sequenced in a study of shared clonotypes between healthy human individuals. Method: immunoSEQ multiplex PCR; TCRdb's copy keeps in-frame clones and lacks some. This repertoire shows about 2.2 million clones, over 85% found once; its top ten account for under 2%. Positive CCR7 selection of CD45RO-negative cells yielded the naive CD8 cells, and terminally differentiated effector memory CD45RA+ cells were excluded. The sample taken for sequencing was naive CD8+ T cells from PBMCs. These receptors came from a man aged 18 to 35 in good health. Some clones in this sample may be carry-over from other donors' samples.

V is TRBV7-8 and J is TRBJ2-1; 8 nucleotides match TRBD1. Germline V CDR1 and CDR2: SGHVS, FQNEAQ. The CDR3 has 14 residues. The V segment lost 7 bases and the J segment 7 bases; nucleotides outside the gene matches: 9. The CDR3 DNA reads TGTGCCAGCAACGGGCAGGGGGCCTTAAATGAGCAGTTCTTC. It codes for CASNGQGALNEQFF.

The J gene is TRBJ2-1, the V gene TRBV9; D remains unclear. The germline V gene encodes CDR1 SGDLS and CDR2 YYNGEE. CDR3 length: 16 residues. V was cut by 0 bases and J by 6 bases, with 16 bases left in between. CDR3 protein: CASSVDGPSYGNEQFF. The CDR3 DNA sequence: TGTGCCAGCAGCGTAGACGGCCCCTCCTACGGCAATGAGCAGTTCTTC.